The T cell receptor (beta chain) described here comes from a study of cytomegalovirus exposure and HLA in healthy donors. J lost 5 bases, V lost 2 bases, and 10 bases had no gene match. Germline V gene lookup returns CDR1 SGDLS and CDR2 YYNGEE. This CDR3 has 16 amino acids. Study outcomes and limitations: A prior analysis recorded that most TCR beta V segments were productive about 87% or about 30% of the time. For most subjects, TCR beta sequences were reported to predict HLA-A and HLA-B alleles with accuracy. Researchers catalogued some 160 TCR beta chains as cytomegalovirus-associated. Relative to the approximately 630-donor mean, N-insertions were reportedly fewer in an Asian-associated ancestry cluster in a later analysis.

The PCR was carried out with 60 Vbeta primers and 13 Jbeta primers. This table comes from immunoSEQ multiplex PCR, and its TCRdb copy is limited to in-frame clones, with some not included. The repertoire has roughly 150,000 clones, approximately 72% of them found once; the top ten carry 1.3% to 1.5%. This clone came up a few times. What it binds is not known. The sequencing input was PBMCs. V is TRBV9 and J is TRBJ2-7; TRBD2 matches 10 bases. This sequence was found in a man between 18 and 35 years old in good health and CMV-seronegative. CDR3 protein: CASSVESGRAVNEQYF. CDR3 nucleotides: TGTGCCAGCAGCGTGGAAAGCGGGAGGGCCGTCAACGAGCAGTACTTC.